The text below deals with one T cell receptor beta chain. Its antigen remains unknown. This sample stems from a study of blood T cells in healthy people across ages. Study summary: Template switching recovered approximately one barcoded beta molecule for every two T cells. Study observations and caveats: Per million T cells, TCR beta diversity dropped about linearly as age rose. It was held that diversity estimates obtained from one million T cells represented underestimates.

The CDR3 extends over 15 amino acids. Germline CDR1 is LGHDT and CDR2 is YNNKEL (reference sequence). Primers used in a second PCR of roughly 7 to 12 cycles were a sample-barcoded 5' primer and a J-beta primer mix. TCRdb redid the calling of the 5' RACE reads with MiXCR, one entry per CDR3 protein. The data contain roughly 700,000 distinct CDR3 sequences, around 45% of them singletons. The chain has TRBV3-1 and TRBJ2-4; 8 bases map to TRBD2. The last part of the DNA fits TRBJ2-7 better; the J call may be wrong. Material: blood. This TCR was recovered from a woman aged 55-69 years in good health. The CDR3 nucleotides are TGTGCCAGCAGCCAAGACTGGACTAGCTTATCCGAGCAGTACTTC. Translated, it gives CASSQDWTSLSEQYF.